This passage covers 29 T cell receptor beta chains from one sample sequenced in a study of chemoradiotherapy in HPV16-positive cancers. Profiling relied on immunoSEQ multiplex PCR, and the TCRdb table lists in-frame clones only, not all of them. The sample lists more than 25,000 clones, nearly 95% occurring once. Specimen: blood, collected from a patient who underwent chemoradiotherapy. These receptors originate from a human donor with HPV-associated anogenital cancer.

The V gene is TRBV4-1, the J gene TRBJ2-7; 13 bases agree with TRBD2. V lost 4 bases to trimming and J lost 4 bases; unmatched junction nucleotides: 16. Germline V gene lookup returns CDR1 MGHRA and CDR2 YSYEKL. CDR3 size: 19 residues. CDR3 sequence: CASSRRFIGTSGENYEQYF. For the CDR3, the DNA is TGCGCCAGCAGCCGGAGATTTATAGGGACTAGCGGGGAAAATTACGAGCAGTACTTC.

The chain recombines TRBV27 with TRBJ2-7, with 9 bases lining up with TRBD1. Germline CDR1 reads MNHEY; CDR2 reads SMNVEV (reference sequence). V lost 8 bases to trimming and J lost 3 bases; unmatched junction nucleotides: 5. The CDR3 totals 13 residues. The CDR3 DNA reads TGTGCCAGCGGCACGGGACAGGGCTACGAGCAGTACTTC. This gives the protein CASGTGQGYEQYF.

The V gene is TRBV19, the J gene TRBJ1-2; 9 bases are shared with TRBD1. Germline lookup yields CDR1 LNHDA and CDR2 SQIVND (reference sequence). There are 14 residues in the CDR3. The J segment lost 2 bases and the V segment lost 6 bases, leaving 4 bases of the junction unmatched. CDR3 nucleotides: TGTGCCAGTAGGGCGACAGGGGGGAACTATGGCTACACCTTC. Translation gives CASRATGGNYGYTF.

This chain links TRBV29-1 with TRBJ2-7; D uncertain. From germline, CDR1 is SQVTM and CDR2 ANQGSEA. There are 10 residues in the CDR3. V dropped 6 bases and J dropped 3 bases, with 6 bases sitting between them. The CDR3 region is CSVADYEQYF. CDR3 DNA sequence: TGCAGCGTGGCAGACTACGAGCAGTACTTC.

The V and J genes are TRBV5-5 and TRBJ2-3, with D possibly being TRBD1 (6 bases). CDR3 size: 14 residues. The V end was cut by 5 bases, the J end by 2 bases, with 12 bases between. The germline gives CDR1 SGHKS, CDR2 YYEKEE (reference sequence). The CDR3 protein is CASSWGQNTDTQYF. CDR3 DNA: TGTGCCAGCAGTTGGGGGCAGAACACAGATACGCAGTATTTT.

The V gene is TRBV7-2, the J gene TRBJ1-5; D possibly corresponds to TRBD1 (6 bases). Germline V gives CDR1 SGHTA, CDR2 FQGNSA. V was clipped by 5 bases and J by 2 bases, with 13 bases between them. CDR3 length: 15 amino acids. The CDR3 DNA sequence: TGTGCCAGCAGCCCGGGGGGCAATGGCAATCAGCCCCAGCATTTT. It encodes CASSPGGNGNQPQHF.

V is TRBV7-2 and J is TRBJ2-7; TRBD1 matches 7 bases. Germline trimming cut 3 bases from V and 6 bases from J; bases unmatched to any gene: 5. The CDR3 totals 13 residues. Germline CDR1 and CDR2: SGHTA and FQGNSA. The CDR3: CASSFRQGGEQYF. The CDR3 DNA reads TGTGCCAGCAGCTTCCGACAGGGTGGCGAGCAGTACTTC.

J is TRBJ1-1 and V is TRBV7-9; 7 bases are shared with TRBD1. V shed 6 bases, J shed 2 bases, and the junction held 18 bases outside the gene matches. Germline assignment: CDR1 SEHNR and CDR2 FQNEAQ (reference sequence). CDR3 length: 18 residues. In DNA, the CDR3 is TGTGCCAGCAGACCCGCGGACAGGACGCTAGGGATTAACACTGAAGCTTTCTTT. It encodes CASRPADRTLGINTEAFF.

The V and J genes are TRBV5-4 and TRBJ2-3; TRBD2 matches at 7 bases. Germline CDR1 SGHNT, CDR2 YYREEE (reference sequence). This CDR3 comprises 16 residues. V lost 1 base, J lost 6 bases, and 11 bases stayed unmatched. CDR3 sequence: CASSLPGLLISDTQYF. The CDR3 bases are TGTGCCAGCAGCTTGCCGGGACTACTCATATCGGATACGCAGTATTTT. The full variable domain, its missing parts supplied by reference TRBV5-4 and TRBJ2-3, is ETGVTQSPTHLIKTRGQQVTLRCSSQSGHNTVSWYQQALGQGPQFIFQYYREEENGRGNFPPRFSGLQFPNYSSELNVNALELDDSALYLCASSLPGLLISDTQYFGPGTRLTVL.

The gene calls are TRBV13 and TRBJ2-7; possible D gene TRBD1, 5 bases. This CDR3 contains 14 residues. From germline, CDR1 is PRHDT and CDR2 FYEKMQ (reference sequence). Trimming took off 2 bases at V and 3 bases at J, with 11 bases between the two ends. This CDR3 is CASSLPNRIYEQYF. The CDR3 region has the DNA TGTGCCAGCAGCTTACCCAACAGGATCTACGAGCAGTACTTC.

The chain couples TRBV20-1 to TRBJ1-1; D unresolved. CDR1 DFQATT and CDR2 SNEGSKA come from the germline V gene (reference sequence). The CDR3 spans 11 residues. V dropped 4 bases and J dropped 2 bases, with 5 bases sitting between them. CDR3 nucleotides: TGCAGTGCTAACGCCAACACTGAAGCTTTCTTT. Translating gives CSANANTEAFF.

This chain connects TRBV7-8 to TRBJ1-5, with 7 bases that match TRBD1. The V gene's germline CDR1 is SGHVS and CDR2 FQNEAQ. The V and J ends lost 1 base and 6 bases, in that order; junction bases with no gene match: 9. The CDR3 spans 16 residues. In DNA form, the CDR3 reads TGTGCCAGCAGCTTAGAGGGGGCAAGGTTCCTTCAGCCCCAGCATTTT. It is translated as CASSLEGARFLQPQHF. Combining the CDR3 with reference TRBV7-8 and TRBJ1-5 gives the whole variable domain GAGVSQSPRYKVAKRGQDVALRCDPISGHVSLFWYQQALGQGPEFLTYFQNEAQLDKSGLPSDRFFAERPEGSVSTLKIQRTQQEDSAVYLCASSLEGARFLQPQHFGDGTRLSIL.

CDR3 DNA sequence: TGCGCCAGCAGCTCCAGGGGTCTGACCGGGGAGCTGTTTTTT. It yields the protein CASSSRGLTGELFF. This chain links TRBV5-1 with TRBJ2-2; TRBD1 is a possible D gene (6 bases). The V and J ends lost 3 bases and 5 bases respectively, with 11 bases between them. This CDR3 region has 14 residues. CDR1 is SGHRS and CDR2 is YFSETQ in the germline V gene.

This clone turned up a few times. J is TRBJ1-5 and V is TRBV7-2; 7 bases align to TRBD1. Germline V gives CDR1 SGHTA, CDR2 FQGNSA. J was trimmed by 6 bases and V by 4 bases; bases with no gene match: 3. The CDR3 spans 13 residues. DNA for the CDR3: TGTGCCAGCAGCTCCCGACAGGGTCAGCCCCAGCATTTT. Its protein product is CASSSRQGQPQHF.

The chain couples TRBV7-2 to TRBJ1-1; 7 nucleotides line up with TRBD1. V lost 5 bases, J lost 5 bases, and 14 bases stayed unmatched. The CDR3 is 16 residues long. The germline V gene encodes CDR1 SGHTA and CDR2 FQGNSA. As DNA, the CDR3 is TGTGCCAGCAGCCGGCAGCCTCAGGGGGTCAAAACTGAAGCTTTCTTT. Translated, it gives CASSRQPQGVKTEAFF.

This chain connects TRBV28 to TRBJ1-2; no definite D call. Germline lookup yields CDR1 MDHEN and CDR2 SYDVKM. The V end was cut by 7 bases, the J end by 1 base, with 13 bases between. CDR3 length: 14 residues. CDR3 nucleotides: TGTGCCAGCACGTCGCGCGATTTTAACTATGGCTACACCTTC. It encodes CASTSRDFNYGYTF.

CDR3 coding DNA: TGTGCCAGCAGCCATAGGGACAGCAATCAGCCCCAGCATTTT. It codes for CASSHRDSNQPQHF. V and J are TRBV5-6 and TRBJ1-5, with D perhaps matching TRBD1 (5 bases). CDR1 SGHDT and CDR2 YYEEEE come from the germline V gene. The CDR3 is 14 amino acids. V was cut by 4 bases and J by 1 base, with 9 bases left in between.

This chain links TRBV27 with TRBJ2-1, with no clear D. V dropped 2 bases and J dropped 2 bases, with 13 bases sitting between them. The CDR3 consists of 16 residues. Germline CDR1 MNHEY, CDR2 SMNVEV (reference sequence). The CDR3 protein is CASSLGWRSTYNEQFF. In DNA, the CDR3 is TGTGCCAGCAGTTTAGGTTGGCGGTCTACCTACAATGAGCAGTTCTTC.

The V and J genes are TRBV15 and TRBJ2-5, with D hard to call. The germline gives CDR1 LNHNV, CDR2 YYDKDF (reference sequence). This CDR3 region has 14 residues. The V end lost 5 bases, the J end lost 5 bases, and 15 bases lay between the germline ends. The CDR3 sequence: CATSLVPLRETQYF. The CDR3 nucleotides are TGTGCCACCAGCCTGGTCCCGCTTCGCGAGACCCAGTACTTC.

V usage is TRBV7-6 and J usage is TRBJ2-2, with D possibly being TRBD1 or TRBD2 (5 bases each). The germline V gene encodes CDR1 SGHVS and CDR2 FNYEAQ. V was cut by 5 bases and J by 0 bases, with 13 bases left in between. This CDR3 has 16 amino acids. CDR3 bases: TGTGCCAGCAGCGGACGGGACGGACCGAACACCGGGGAGCTGTTTTTT. It codes for CASSGRDGPNTGELFF.

J is TRBJ2-7 and V is TRBV4-2; D possibly corresponds to TRBD2 (6 bases). There are 13 residues in the CDR3. CDR1 and CDR2 (germline): LGHNA, YNFKEQ. Trimming shortened V by 0 bases and J by 12 bases, and 15 bases separated the two germline ends. CDR3 sequence: CASSQELAQSLYF. In DNA form, the CDR3 reads TGTGCCAGCAGCCAAGAACTAGCCCAATCGCTGTACTTC.

DNA of the CDR3: TGTGCCAGCAGTTACTCGATCAGGGGTGGTGAAAAACTGTTTTTT. Residues: CASSYSIRGGEKLFF. The chain links TRBV6-5 to TRBJ1-4, with D perhaps TRBD1 (6 bases). CDR3 length: 15 residues. Trimming pared 0 bases from V and 7 bases from J, leaving 12 bases between. Germline CDR1 is MNHEY and CDR2 is SVGAGI.

The chain couples TRBV4-3 to TRBJ2-1; maybe TRBD2 (5 bases). The CDR3 spans 15 residues. Germline V gene lookup returns CDR1 LGHNA and CDR2 YSLEER. The V gene lost 1 base and the J gene lost 4 bases, with 11 bases spanning the gap. The CDR3 DNA is TGCGCCAGCAGCCAAGTATTCCGGGGTTACAATGAGCAGTTCTTC. Amino acids: CASSQVFRGYNEQFF.

The V call is TRBV9, the J call TRBJ2-3; D is uncertain. Germline CDR1 is SGDLS and CDR2 is YYNGEE. The CDR3 is 16 amino acids. The V end was cut by 0 bases, the J end by 0 bases, with 11 bases between. CDR3 DNA: TGTGCCAGCAGCGTAGATGTGATGTCTAGCACAGATACGCAGTATTTT. Amino acids: CASSVDVMSSTDTQYF.

The rearrangement uses TRBV6-1 and TRBJ2-5, with D unresolved. The CDR3 is 12 amino acids. Deletions cut 0 bases from V and 5 bases from J, with 4 bases between. Per the germline V gene, CDR1 is MNHNS and CDR2 is SASEGT. CDR3 nucleotide sequence: TGTGCCAGCAGTGAAGCGCGGGAGACCCAGTACTTC. It is translated as CASSEARETQYF.

The chain carries TRBV29-1 and TRBJ2-3; 8 bases line up with TRBD1. CDR1 is SQVTM and CDR2 is ANQGSEA in the germline V gene. The trim removed 7 bases at V and 2 bases at J, leaving 11 bases unmatched. The CDR3 has 15 residues. CDR3 nucleotides: TGCAGCGCCAAACGGGACAGGCGGGACACAGATACGCAGTATTTT. Its translation: CSAKRDRRDTDTQYF.

V gene TRBV5-1 combines with J gene TRBJ2-7; no clear D gene. V dropped 4 bases and J dropped 0 bases, with 14 bases sitting between them. There are 15 residues in the CDR3. Germline V lookup: CDR1 SGHRS, CDR2 YFSETQ. The CDR3 DNA sequence: TGCGCCAGCAGCCTCATAAGCGCCAGCTCCTACGAGCAGTACTTC. Encoded protein: CASSLISASSYEQYF. Based on the CDR3 plus reference TRBV5-1 and TRBJ2-7, the full variable domain is KAGVTQTPRYLIKTRGQQVTLSCSPISGHRSVSWYQQTPGQGLQFLFEYFSETQRNKGNFPGRFSGRQFSNSRSEMNVSTLELGDSALYLCASSLISASSYEQYFGPGTRLTVT.

The table lists this clone with a few counts. The gene calls are TRBV7-3 and TRBJ2-2; D ambiguous. The CDR3 has 17 residues. V lost 2 bases to trimming and J lost 1 base, with 14 bases between them. CDR1 is SGHTA, CDR2 FQGTGA, per germline. Here the CDR3 reads CASSLESRYLNTGELFF. The CDR3 bases are TGTGCCAGCAGCTTAGAAAGCAGATACCTGAACACCGGGGAGCTGTTTTTT. The full variable domain, rest sourced from reference TRBV7-3 and TRBJ2-2, is GAGVSQTPSNKVTEKGKYVELRCDPISGHTALYWYRQSLGQGPEFLIYFQGTGAADDSGLPNDRFFAVRPEGSVSTLKIQRTERGDSAVYLCASSLESRYLNTGELFFGEGSRLTVL.

Concerning this clone itself: The junction departs from the called germline gene at one end, perhaps through a read error. The chain employs TRBV6-4 and TRBJ1-2; perhaps TRBD1 as D (6 bases). The CDR3 covers 14 residues. Germline-derived CDR1 and CDR2 are MRHNA and SNTAGT. In nucleotides, the CDR3 is TGTGCCATCAGTGAGCCTACAGGGCCCCATGGCTACACCTTC. Its translation: CAISEPTGPHGYTF.